The 32 T cell receptor beta chains given below trace back to one sample, sequenced in a study of control samples from healthy donors and cancer patients. Measured with immunoSEQ multiplex PCR; TCRdb has only the in-frame clones, and not every one. The table includes about 95,000 clones, 90% to 95% detected once. Sequenced: blood. These receptors were collected from a woman between 25 and 40 years old in good health.

The gene calls are TRBV6-4 and TRBJ2-1, with no clear D. The V gene's germline CDR1 is MRHNA and CDR2 SNTAGT. The CDR3 totals 15 residues. V was shortened by 4 bases and J by 6 bases, with 16 bases between the two germline ends. Here the CDR3 DNA reads TGTGCCAGCAGTGTCTCGGATTTCCCATCCAATGAGCAGTTCTTC. It specifies CASSVSDFPSNEQFF.

About this clone itself: The sample has other DNA sequences that encode this CDR3 too. The chain uses TRBV4-1 and TRBJ1-2; perhaps TRBD1 as D (6 bases). Trimming removed 0 bases from V and 5 bases from J, with 13 bases in between. The V gene's germline CDR1 is MGHRA and CDR2 YSYEKL. The CDR3 totals 15 residues. The CDR3 loop is CASSQDNRGRYGYTF. CDR3 in DNA: TGCGCCAGCAGCCAAGATAATAGGGGGAGATATGGCTACACCTTC.

The chain combines TRBV4-2 with TRBJ2-7, with 11 bases fitting TRBD1. The CDR3 is made up of 16 amino acids. The J segment lost 5 bases and the V segment lost 5 bases, leaving 11 bases of the junction unmatched. CDR1 is LGHNA, CDR2 YNFKEQ, per germline. The CDR3: CASSEGGTGGAHEQYF. Written as DNA, the CDR3 is TGTGCCAGCAGCGAAGGGGGGACAGGGGGAGCCCACGAGCAGTACTTC.

This chain links TRBV3-1 (or the pseudogene TRBV3-2) with TRBJ2-1, with TRBD2 identical over 13 bases. The CDR3 totals 16 residues. The V gene's germline CDR1 is LGHDT and CDR2 YNNKEL (reference sequence). Trimming at V came to 5 bases and at J to 5 bases, leaving 6 bases not matched to a gene. CDR3 amino acids: CASSVRLAGGNNEQFF. The CDR3 region has the DNA TGTGCCAGCAGCGTACGACTAGCGGGGGGAAACAATGAGCAGTTCTTC.

The chain carries TRBV18 and TRBJ1-1; D is undetermined. V shed 4 bases and J shed 0 bases, with 15 bases lying between them. The V gene's germline CDR1 is KGHSH and CDR2 LQKENI. The CDR3 spans 16 residues. In DNA, the CDR3 is TGTGCCAGCTCACTCGGGCGCAGCCCTCTGAACACTGAAGCTTTCTTT. Protein sequence: CASSLGRSPLNTEAFF. The full variable domain, its missing parts supplied by reference TRBV18 and TRBJ1-1, is NAGVMQNPRHLVRRRGQEARLRCSPMKGHSHVYWYRQLPEEGLKFMVYLQKENIIDESGMPKERFSAEFPKEGPSILRIQQVVRGDSAAYFCASSLGRSPLNTEAFFGQGTRLTVV.

The chain carries TRBV19 and TRBJ1-5; D is perhaps TRBD1 (6 bases). Deletions cut 7 bases from V and 0 bases from J, with 10 bases between. CDR3 length: 14 residues. In germline, CDR1 is LNHDA, CDR2 SQIVND (reference sequence). In DNA, the CDR3 is TGTGCCAGTATACCGGGACATAGCAATCAGCCCCAGCATTTT. It specifies CASIPGHSNQPQHF.

This chain uses TRBV2 with TRBJ2-1; D unclear. V was shortened by 3 bases and J by 2 bases, with 5 bases between the two germline ends. The V gene's germline CDR1 is SNHLY and CDR2 FYNNEI. The CDR3 consists of 13 residues. The CDR3 is CASSERTYNEQFF. Here the CDR3 DNA reads TGTGCCAGCAGTGAGAGAACCTACAATGAGCAGTTCTTC. Full variable domain (outside the CDR3, taken from reference TRBV2 and TRBJ2-1): EPEVTQTPSHQVTQMGQEVILRCVPISNHLYFYWYRQILGQKVEFLVSFYNNEISEKSEIFDDQFSVERPDGSNFTLKIRSTKLEDSAMYFCASSERTYNEQFFGPGTRLTVL.

This clone was found once. J is TRBJ1-3 and V is TRBV25-1; TRBD1 matches at 7 bases. V lost 6 bases, J lost 0 bases, and 5 bases stayed unmatched. There are 15 residues in the CDR3. CDR1 and CDR2 from the germline V gene are MGHDK and SYGVNS. CDR3 nucleotides: TGTGCCAGCAGCTGGGACAGCACCTCTGGAAACACCATATATTTT. It codes for CASSWDSTSGNTIYF. The full variable domain, in which reference TRBV25-1 and TRBJ1-3 provide the parts outside the CDR3, is EADIYQTPRYLVIGTGKKITLECSQTMGHDKMYWYQQDPGMELHLIHYSYGVNSTEKGDLSSESTVSRIRTEHFPLTLESARPSHTSQYLCASSWDSTSGNTIYFGEGSWLTVV.

The sample holds one count of this clone. The chain carries TRBV5-1 and TRBJ2-7; the D gene could be TRBD1 or TRBD2 (5 bases each). The germline V gene has CDR1 SGHRS and CDR2 YFSETQ. Trimming pared 9 bases from V and 2 bases from J, leaving 18 bases between. This CDR3 spans 14 amino acids. In DNA, the CDR3 is TGCGCCACCCAGACGGGGCAACCCCCCTACGAGCAGTACTTC. Translated, it gives CATQTGQPPYEQYF.

V and J are TRBV4-1 and TRBJ2-5; D not resolved. Deletions cut 7 bases from V and 0 bases from J, with 12 bases between. Germline values: CDR1 MGHRA, CDR2 YSYEKL. The CDR3 extends over 14 amino acids. As DNA, the CDR3 is TGCGCCAGCAAAGACCAGCGTTACCAAGAGACCCAGTACTTC. It translates to CASKDQRYQETQYF.

This clone was seen once. The chain is built from TRBV2 and TRBJ1-1; 7 nucleotides agree with TRBD1. Germline trimming cut 4 bases from V and 4 bases from J; bases unmatched to any gene: 9. CDR3 length: 15 amino acids. Germline-derived CDR1 and CDR2 are SNHLY and FYNNEI. This CDR3 reads CASSAKGRGLTEAFF. CDR3 in DNA: TGTGCCAGCAGTGCCAAAGGGAGGGGGCTCACTGAAGCTTTCTTT.

A remark on this clone: At one boundary the junction diverges from the germline segment, which might be a read error. This same CDR3 is encoded by further DNA sequences in the sample. The chain is built from TRBV15 and TRBJ2-6; weak D call: TRBD2 (7 bases). This CDR3 spans 16 amino acids. CDR1 and CDR2 (germline): LNHNV, YYDKDF (reference sequence). The chain's CDR3 is CATSKGGSSGANVLTF. CDR3 nucleotides: TGTGCCACCAGCAAGGGGGGGTCCTCTGGGGCCAACGTCTTGACTTTC.

The chain combines TRBV30 with TRBJ1-5; D gene ambiguous. The CDR3 is 13 residues long. Germline values: CDR1 GTSNPN, CDR2 SVGIG (reference sequence). V was pared by 2 bases and J by 2 bases, with 7 bases between. This CDR3 reads CAWSTQGNQPQHF. DNA for the CDR3: TGTGCCTGGAGTACCCAGGGCAATCAGCCCCAGCATTTT.

In DNA, the CDR3 is TGTGCCAGCAGCTTGGGGGGGGGAGGTTTCGACGAGCAGTACTTC. Translation: CASSLGGGGFDEQYF. The rearrangement links TRBV11-2 to TRBJ2-7, with 7 bases matching TRBD2. The V and J ends lost 3 bases and 5 bases, in that order; junction bases with no gene match: 10. Germline CDR1 SGHAT, CDR2 FQNNGV. This CDR3 has 15 amino acids.

The chain recombines TRBV30 with TRBJ1-4, with 8 bases lining up with TRBD1. The CDR3 runs to 15 residues. The V segment lost 0 bases and the J segment 7 bases; nucleotides outside the gene matches: 7. Germline V CDR1 and CDR2: GTSNPN, SVGIG (reference sequence). The CDR3 sequence is CAWSVMTGVVEKLFF. The CDR3 coding sequence is TGTGCCTGGAGTGTGATGACAGGGGTGGTTGAAAAACTGTTTTTT.

The chain is built from TRBV28 and TRBJ1-2; possibly TRBD1 for D (6 bases). The CDR3 extends over 13 amino acids. Germline CDR1 and CDR2: MDHEN and SYDVKM. Trimming took off 4 bases at V and 6 bases at J, with 12 bases between the two ends. Here the CDR3 DNA reads TGTGCCAGCAGTTCCGGGGGCGGGAATGGCTACACCTTC. Its translation is CASSSGGGNGYTF.

V gene TRBV5-5 combines with J gene TRBJ2-3; 10 nucleotides line up with TRBD2. V shed 7 bases, J shed 3 bases, and the junction held 17 bases outside the gene matches. Germline V CDR1 and CDR2: SGHKS, YYEKEE (reference sequence). CDR3 length equals 18 residues. The CDR3 DNA reads as TGTGCCAGCGAAGAGTCTGCCGCCGGGACTAGCGCAACAGATACGCAGTATTTT. It codes for CASEESAAGTSATDTQYF. The full variable domain, completed using reference TRBV5-5 and TRBJ2-3, is DAGVTQSPTHLIKTRGQQVTLRCSPISGHKSVSWYQQVLGQGPQFIFQYYEKEERGRGNFPDRFSARQFPNYSSELNVNALLLGDSALYLCASEESAAGTSATDTQYFGPGTRLTVL.

This sequence joins TRBV2 and TRBJ1-5; TRBD1 might be the D (6 bases). CDR3 length: 14 residues. Trimming cost V 6 bases and J 0 bases, with 9 bases left between them. Germline V gene sequence: CDR1 SNHLY, CDR2 FYNNEI. CDR3: CASSRTVSNQPQHF. Written as DNA, the CDR3 is TGTGCCAGCAGCCGGACAGTTAGCAATCAGCCCCAGCATTTT.

The chain is built from TRBV5-8 and TRBJ1-2; a weak D match, TRBD1 (5 bases). This CDR3 contains 16 residues. V lost 6 bases, J lost 8 bases, and 26 bases lay in between. The germline CDR1 and CDR2 sequences are SGHTS and YDEGEE. In DNA, the CDR3 is TGTGCCAGCACCGGGGTTCCGGGACTACGGGTATACGGCTACACCTTC. Translated, it gives CASTGVPGLRVYGYTF.

The sample holds a few counts of this clone. The V call is TRBV18, the J call TRBJ1-1; no clear D gene. The V gene lost 4 bases and the J gene lost 3 bases, with 15 bases spanning the gap. The CDR3 loop spans 15 amino acids. Germline V lookup: CDR1 KGHSH, CDR2 LQKENI. CDR3 in DNA: TGTGCCAGCTCACTGAGAGAGGGTATGGACACTGAAGCTTTCTTT. This codes for CASSLREGMDTEAFF.

The chain joins TRBV7-9 to TRBJ2-7, with D unclear. Germline lookup yields CDR1 SEHNR and CDR2 FQNEAQ (reference sequence). Trimming took off 6 bases at V and 2 bases at J, with 14 bases between the two ends. The CDR3 runs to 14 residues. For the CDR3, the DNA is TGTGCCAGCAGTCCACAGAGACCTCCCTACGAGCAGTACTTC. Translated, it gives CASSPQRPPYEQYF.

The CDR3 loop is CASSPERERAYEQYF. The CDR3 region has the DNA TGTGCCAGCAGCCCTGAGCGGGAGCGGGCTTACGAGCAGTACTTC. This chain joins TRBV4-2 and TRBJ2-7, with 8 bases fitting TRBD2. The V segment lost 4 bases and the J segment 4 bases; nucleotides outside the gene matches: 9. The CDR3 contains 15 residues. Germline CDR1 reads LGHNA; CDR2 reads YNFKEQ.

The V and J genes are TRBV24-1 and TRBJ2-7; unclear D gene. Germline loops: CDR1 KGHDR, CDR2 SFDVKD. Trimming removed 0 bases from V and 2 bases from J, with 13 bases in between. This CDR3 region has 16 residues. The CDR3 nucleotides are TGTGCCACCAGTGATTTGGGTCAGGTCACCCCCTACGAGCAGTACTTC. It specifies CATSDLGQVTPYEQYF.

The J gene is TRBJ1-1, the V gene TRBV18; no clear D. The germline V gene has CDR1 KGHSH and CDR2 LQKENI. CDR3 length: 15 amino acids. Trimming cost V 0 bases and J 1 base, with 9 bases left between them. The CDR3 DNA sequence: TGTGCCAGCTCACCACCGTTACAGCCGAACACTGAAGCTTTCTTT. It codes for CASSPPLQPNTEAFF.

J is TRBJ2-7 and V is TRBV28; no firm D call. V was cut by 4 bases and J by 4 bases, with 5 bases left in between. The germline V gene has CDR1 MDHEN and CDR2 SYDVKM. This CDR3 contains 11 residues. The CDR3: CASSSRYEQYF. The CDR3 coding sequence is TGTGCCAGCAGTTCCCGATACGAGCAGTACTTC.

The rearrangement links TRBV29-1 to TRBJ1-3; D is possibly TRBD1 (6 bases). The CDR3 loop spans 15 amino acids. The V end was cut by 6 bases, the J end by 0 bases, with 15 bases between. Germline CDR1 is SQVTM and CDR2 is ANQGSEA. CDR3 nucleotides: TGCAGCGTAACAACAGGGAAGGGCTCTGGAAACACCATATATTTT. It yields the protein CSVTTGKGSGNTIYF.

CDR3 sequence reads: CASSSRGDGGYTF. The CDR3 region has the DNA TGTGCCAGCAGCTCCAGGGGGGATGGGGGCTACACCTTC. This chain links TRBV5-4 with TRBJ1-2; 7 nucleotides align to TRBD1. CDR3 size: 13 residues. V dropped 3 bases and J dropped 8; count of bases not matched to a gene: 7. Germline V lookup: CDR1 SGHNT, CDR2 YYREEE (reference sequence).

The genes are TRBV15 and TRBJ1-3, with D tentatively TRBD1 (6 bases). The CDR3 length is 14 residues. Per germline, CDR1 LNHNV and CDR2 YYDKDF (reference sequence). Trimming cost V 1 base and J 2 bases, with 6 bases left between them. The CDR3 DNA follows: TGTGCCACCAGCAGAGGGGGGCCTGGAAACACCATATATTTT. This sequence encodes CATSRGGPGNTIYF.

The chain is built from TRBV6-5 and TRBJ2-7; 14 positions agree with TRBD2. The CDR3 extends over 15 amino acids. CDR1 and CDR2 (germline): MNHEY, SVGAGI. The ends lost 6 bases at V and 7 bases at J; junction bases unmatched: 8. DNA of the CDR3: TGTGCCAGCAGCAGCGGACTAGCGGGAGGAGGTGAGCAGTACTTC. This codes for CASSSGLAGGGEQYF.

J is TRBJ2-1 and V is TRBV7-3, with 9 bases that match TRBD1. Germline-derived CDR1 and CDR2 are SGHTA and FQGTGA. Germline trimming cut 2 bases from V and 4 bases from J; bases unmatched to any gene: 3. The CDR3 is made up of 15 amino acids. CDR3 loop: CASSLGGQGYNEQFF. The CDR3 DNA reads as TGTGCCAGCAGCTTAGGGGGACAGGGATACAATGAGCAGTTCTTC.

The rearrangement joins TRBV5-4 to TRBJ1-6, with 7 nucleotides matching TRBD1. The CDR3 sequence is 15 residues long. The germline CDR1 and CDR2 sequences are SGHNT and YYREEE (reference sequence). Germline trimming cut 2 bases from V and 5 bases from J; bases unmatched to any gene: 4. The CDR3 DNA follows: TGTGCCAGCAGCTTTCGACAGGGTAATAATTCACCCCTCCACTTT. Protein: CASSFRQGNNSPLHF.

The chain couples TRBV10-3 to TRBJ1-2, with D unresolved. The CDR3 contains 14 residues. The ends were cut back, 4 bases at V and 1 base at J, with 10 bases in the middle. Looked up from germline, CDR1 is ENHRY and CDR2 is SYGVKD. Here the CDR3 DNA reads TGTGCCATCAGTGGAAACAGTTTTAACTATGGCTACACCTTC. Amino acids: CAISGNSFNYGYTF.